The sequence of this TCR beta chain was determined in a study of T cells in Graves' hyperthyroidism and ophthalmopathy (dated by TCRdb to the late 2010s). At the level of the whole study: Peripheral blood was sampled at the time of initial diagnosis, prior to any treatment. TCR V-J signatures able to tell the groups apart were searched for in a discovery cohort of 90 to 100 patients, of whom more than 40 had Graves' ophthalmopathy and roughly 58 had stable Graves' hyperthyroidism. Prospective prediction of ophthalmopathy was tested in an independent validation cohort consisting of 18 to 20 hyperthyroidism patients and around 16 patients who later progressed to ophthalmopathy. The 85 to 100 discovery patients were divided at random into training and test sets in a 7:3 ratio. The study also compared thyroid tissue and blood T-cell repertoires from 6 or 7 Graves' hyperthyroidism patients. After blood sampling, hyperthyroidism patients were treated with methimazole at a starting dose of 30 mg daily, and ophthalmopathy patients were treated with high-dose intravenous methylprednisolone. According to the paper, TCR Vbeta CDR3 sequencing was carried out on 135 peripheral blood samples, which came from over 40 ophthalmopathy, approximately 78 hyperthyroidism and approximately 17 progressor patients.

The CDR3 holds 14 amino acids from the cysteine to the phenylalanine. This entry keeps only the CDR3 DNA: 42 bases, framed from base 1. CDR1 and CDR2 (LGHDT, YNNKEL) derive from the germline V gene (reference sequence). A distance of 9 bases separates the germline ends of V and J, which lose 4 bases and 0 bases respectively. Summary of the overall study and its limitations: No statistical method was used to set the sample size in advance, and investigators knew the group allocation. In validation, the model predicted progression to ophthalmopathy with over 60% sensitivity and 72% to 85% specificity, a median of 6.5 months before onset. Most expanded thyroid clonotypes (frequency above 0.001) were also found in blood, which suggests that blood repertoires may mirror thyroid immune responses. In cross-validation, a model built on a 13 V-J signature told ophthalmopathy apart from stable hyperthyroidism with less than 90% sensitivity and roughly 81% specificity, and in testing the same model reached 80%/75%.

Comments on this clonotype: The target of this receptor is not known. No clone much larger than this one lies a single base away; base qualities are absent.

A patient counted as having stable Graves' hyperthyroidism if no progression to ophthalmopathy occurred over 18 months of follow-up. The hyperthyroidism patients were between 18 and 65 years old and newly diagnosed, with a disease duration of less than 2 months. Any patient with an uncontrolled infection, another autoimmune disease, pregnancy or lactation was excluded. Diagnoses were based on clinical symptoms, serum thyroxine and TRAb, thyroid ultrasound and orbital computed tomography. Ficoll-Paque density gradient centrifugation was used to isolate PBMCs from around 10 ml of fresh peripheral blood. Total RNA was extracted using Trizol reagent, and RNA quality was assessed on an Agilent 2100 Bioanalyzer. TCR beta CDR3 regions were amplified from RNA transcripts. The first round of RT-PCR for the TCR CDR3 was performed with the HTBI primer set and the Qiagen OneStep RT-PCR kit. The libraries were constructed in a second round of multiplex PCR and then size-selected and purified. The libraries were sequenced on an Illumina HiSeq2000 using paired-end 100 bp reads. The original pipeline was this. SOAPnuke was used to process the raw data, with reads discarded if the reads contained adapters or uncalled bases, had a mean Phred below 15, or lacked an exact constant-primer or identifier match. COPE v1.2.5 was used to merge high-quality paired reads, and clonotypes were defined as unique nucleotide sequences. MiTCR v1.1 was used to align clonotypes to the IMGT TRBV, TRBD and TRBJ reference segments. Only V-J combinations with frequency above 0.0001, covering 99% to 99.2% of repertoires, were analysed. A TCS score was defined as the ratio between F50 (clonal expansion) and ExV (chaos), using BLOSUM62-based TCRdist between CDR3 peptides within each V-J. Welch's t-statistics and random forest reduced fewer than 550 V-J features to 13, which were used in a naive Bayes classifier (R e1071). Using fastp trimming at Q25 and MiXCR clonotype assembly, TCRdb reanalyzed the public sequencing data and kept in-frame beta chains. Each entry merges the rows of one CDR3 protein and shows their most common DNA and genes. These V and J calls rely on TCRdb rather than the paper's analysis. Present in this sample are approximately 400,000 distinct CDR3 sequences, just under 25% of which were seen just once. Over 70% of the sample is held by the ten biggest clonotypes.

Sequencing was done on a sample of blood. The receptor comes from a man between 50 and 59 years old with Graves' hyperthyroidism. Recombination joined TRBV3-1 with TRBJ1-1; the D segment cannot be called with confidence. The CDR3 protein is CASSRAVMNTEAFF. DNA sequence: TGTGCCAGCAGCCGAGCGGTTATGAACACTGAAGCTTTCTTT.